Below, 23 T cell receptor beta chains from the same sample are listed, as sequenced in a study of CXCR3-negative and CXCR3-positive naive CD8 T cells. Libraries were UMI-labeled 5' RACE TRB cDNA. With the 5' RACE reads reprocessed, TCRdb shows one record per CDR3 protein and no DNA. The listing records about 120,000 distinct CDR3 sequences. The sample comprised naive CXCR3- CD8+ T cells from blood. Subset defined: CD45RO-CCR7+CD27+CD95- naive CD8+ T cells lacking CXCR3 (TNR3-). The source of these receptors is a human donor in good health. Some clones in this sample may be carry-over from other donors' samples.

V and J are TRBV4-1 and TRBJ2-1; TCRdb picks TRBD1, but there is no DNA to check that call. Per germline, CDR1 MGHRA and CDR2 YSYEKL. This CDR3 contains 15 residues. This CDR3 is CASSHEPDRPNEQFF.

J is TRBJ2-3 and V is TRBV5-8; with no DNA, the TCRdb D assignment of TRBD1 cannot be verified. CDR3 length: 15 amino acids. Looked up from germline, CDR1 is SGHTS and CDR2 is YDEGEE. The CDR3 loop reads CASSLASGGVDTQYF.

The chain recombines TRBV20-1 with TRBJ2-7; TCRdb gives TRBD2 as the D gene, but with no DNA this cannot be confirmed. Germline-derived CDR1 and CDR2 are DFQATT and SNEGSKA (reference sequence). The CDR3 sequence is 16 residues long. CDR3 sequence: CSARPQTSGGTYEQYF.

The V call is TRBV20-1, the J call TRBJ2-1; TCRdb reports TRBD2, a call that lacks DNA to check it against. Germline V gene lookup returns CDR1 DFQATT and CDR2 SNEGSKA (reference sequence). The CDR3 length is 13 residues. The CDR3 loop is CSARDRLDNEQFF.

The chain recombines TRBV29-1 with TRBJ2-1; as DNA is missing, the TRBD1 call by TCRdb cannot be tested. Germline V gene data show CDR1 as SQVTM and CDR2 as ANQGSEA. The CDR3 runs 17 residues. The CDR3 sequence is CSVEVIAGHLDVNEQFF.

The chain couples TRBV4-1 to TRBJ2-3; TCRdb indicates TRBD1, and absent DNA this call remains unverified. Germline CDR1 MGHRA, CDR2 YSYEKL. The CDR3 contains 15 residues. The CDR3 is CASSQPQGYTDTQYF.

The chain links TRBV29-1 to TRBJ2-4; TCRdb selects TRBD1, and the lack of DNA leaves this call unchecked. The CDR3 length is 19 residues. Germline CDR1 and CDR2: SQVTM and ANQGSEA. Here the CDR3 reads CSVEDLPGQEVSTKNIQYF. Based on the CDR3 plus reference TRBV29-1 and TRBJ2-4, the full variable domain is SAVISQKPSRDICQRGTSLTIQCQVDSQVTMMFWYRQQPGQSLTLIATANQGSEATYESGFVIDKFPISRPNLTFSTLTVSNMSPEDSSIYLCSVEDLPGQEVSTKNIQYFGAGTRLSVL.

CDR3 protein: CASSWATGGPNEKLFF. V usage is TRBV28 and J usage is TRBJ1-4. In germline, CDR1 is MDHEN, CDR2 SYDVKM. This CDR3 contains 16 residues. Combining the CDR3 with reference TRBV28 and TRBJ1-4 gives the whole variable domain DVKVTQSSRYLVKRTGEKVFLECVQDMDHENMFWYRQDPGLGLRLIYFSYDVKMKEKGDIPEGYSVSREKKERFSLILESASTNQTSMYLCASSWATGGPNEKLFFGSGTQLSVL.

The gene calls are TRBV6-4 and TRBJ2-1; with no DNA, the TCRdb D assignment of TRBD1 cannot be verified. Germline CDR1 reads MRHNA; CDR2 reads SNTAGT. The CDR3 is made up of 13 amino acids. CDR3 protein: CASSVAGENEQFF.

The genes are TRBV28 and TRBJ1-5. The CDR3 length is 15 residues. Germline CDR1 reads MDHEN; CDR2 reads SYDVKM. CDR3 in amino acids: CASSSGIRGYEPQHF. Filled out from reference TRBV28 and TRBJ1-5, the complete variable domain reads DVKVTQSSRYLVKRTGEKVFLECVQDMDHENMFWYRQDPGLGLRLIYFSYDVKMKEKGDIPEGYSVSREKKERFSLILESASTNQTSMYLCASSSGIRGYEPQHFGDGTRLSIL.

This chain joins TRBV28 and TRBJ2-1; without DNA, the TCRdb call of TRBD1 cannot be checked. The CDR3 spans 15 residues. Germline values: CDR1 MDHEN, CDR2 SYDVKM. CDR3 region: CASSPLRRRVAEQFF.

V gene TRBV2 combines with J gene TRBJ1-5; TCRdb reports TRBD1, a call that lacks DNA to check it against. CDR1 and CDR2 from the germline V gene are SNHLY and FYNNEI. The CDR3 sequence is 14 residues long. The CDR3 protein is CASSETGSNQPQHF.

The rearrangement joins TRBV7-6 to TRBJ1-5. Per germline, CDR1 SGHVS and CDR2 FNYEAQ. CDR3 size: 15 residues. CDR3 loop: CASSLGASENQPQHF.

The CDR3 loop is CASSSRRPVIQETQYF. The chain couples TRBV21-1 to TRBJ2-5. TRBV21-1 is deemed a pseudogene. This CDR3 comprises 16 residues.

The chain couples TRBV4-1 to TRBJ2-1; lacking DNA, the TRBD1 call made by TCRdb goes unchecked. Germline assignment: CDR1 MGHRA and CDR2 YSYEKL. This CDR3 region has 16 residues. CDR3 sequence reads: CASSQGERVLFDEQFF.

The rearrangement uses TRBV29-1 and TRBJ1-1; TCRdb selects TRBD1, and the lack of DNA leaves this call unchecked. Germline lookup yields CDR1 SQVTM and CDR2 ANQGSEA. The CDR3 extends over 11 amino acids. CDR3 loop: CSAKGGAEAFF.

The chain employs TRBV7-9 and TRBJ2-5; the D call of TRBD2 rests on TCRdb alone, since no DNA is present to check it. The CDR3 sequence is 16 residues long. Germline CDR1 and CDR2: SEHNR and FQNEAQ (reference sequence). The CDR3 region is CASSFGLAGEGETQYF. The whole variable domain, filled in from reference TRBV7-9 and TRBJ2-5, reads DTGVSQNPRHKITKRGQNVTFRCDPISEHNRLYWYRQTLGQGPEFLTYFQNEAQLEKSRLLSDRFSAERPKGSFSTLEIQRTEQGDSAMYLCASSFGLAGEGETQYFGPGTRLLVL.

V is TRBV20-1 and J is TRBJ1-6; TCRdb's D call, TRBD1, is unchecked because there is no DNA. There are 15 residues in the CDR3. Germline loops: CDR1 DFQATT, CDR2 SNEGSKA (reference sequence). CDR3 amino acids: CSAGDPGQYNSPLHF.

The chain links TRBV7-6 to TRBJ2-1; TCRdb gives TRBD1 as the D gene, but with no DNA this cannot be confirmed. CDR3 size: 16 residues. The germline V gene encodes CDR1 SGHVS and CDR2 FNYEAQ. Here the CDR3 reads CASSFGARITYNEQFF. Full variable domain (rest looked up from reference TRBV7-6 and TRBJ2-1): GAGVSQSPRYKVTKRGQDVALRCDPISGHVSLYWYRQALGQGPEFLTYFNYEAQQDKSGLPNDRFSAERPEGSISTLTIQRTEQRDSAMYRCASSFGARITYNEQFFGPGTRLTVL.

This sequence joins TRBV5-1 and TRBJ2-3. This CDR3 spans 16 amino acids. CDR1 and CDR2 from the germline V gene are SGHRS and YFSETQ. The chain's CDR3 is CASSLAMMVGAGTQYF.

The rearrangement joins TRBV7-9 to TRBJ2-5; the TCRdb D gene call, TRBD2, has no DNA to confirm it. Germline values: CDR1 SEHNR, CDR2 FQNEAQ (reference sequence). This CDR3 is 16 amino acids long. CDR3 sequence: CASTLTLAGGPETQYF. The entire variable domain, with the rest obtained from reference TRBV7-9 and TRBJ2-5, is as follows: DTGVSQNPRHKITKRGQNVTFRCDPISEHNRLYWYRQTLGQGPEFLTYFQNEAQLEKSRLLSDRFSAERPKGSFSTLEIQRTEQGDSAMYLCASTLTLAGGPETQYFGPGTRLLVL.

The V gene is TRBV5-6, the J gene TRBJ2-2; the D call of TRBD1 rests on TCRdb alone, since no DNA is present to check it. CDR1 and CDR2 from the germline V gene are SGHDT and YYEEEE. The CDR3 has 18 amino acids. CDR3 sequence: CASSPDRGGLRDTGELFF.

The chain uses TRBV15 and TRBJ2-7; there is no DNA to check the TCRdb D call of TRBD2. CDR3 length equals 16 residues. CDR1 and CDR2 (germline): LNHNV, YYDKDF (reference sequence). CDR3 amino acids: CATSRDWRGGTYEQYF.